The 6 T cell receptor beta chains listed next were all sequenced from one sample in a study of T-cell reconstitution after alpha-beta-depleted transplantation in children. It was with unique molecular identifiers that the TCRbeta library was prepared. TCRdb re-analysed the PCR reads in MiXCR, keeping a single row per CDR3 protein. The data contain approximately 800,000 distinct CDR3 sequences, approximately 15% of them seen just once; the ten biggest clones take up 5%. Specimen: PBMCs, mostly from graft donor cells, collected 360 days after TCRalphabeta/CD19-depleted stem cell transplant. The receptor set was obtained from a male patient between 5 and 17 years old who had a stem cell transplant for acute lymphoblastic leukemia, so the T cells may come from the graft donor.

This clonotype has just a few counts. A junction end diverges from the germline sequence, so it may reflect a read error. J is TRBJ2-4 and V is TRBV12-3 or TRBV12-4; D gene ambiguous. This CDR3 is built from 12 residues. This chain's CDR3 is CASSPLTGLQDF. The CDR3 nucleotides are TGTGCCAGCAGTCCCCTTACGGGCCTCCAAGACTTC.

CDR3 DNA: TGTGCCAGCAGCAAAGGGGAGGCAGCCGATGGCTACACCTTC. Amino acid sequence: CASSKGEAADGYTF. J is TRBJ1-2 and V is TRBV21-1. TRBV21-1 is given as a pseudogene. The CDR3 totals 14 residues.

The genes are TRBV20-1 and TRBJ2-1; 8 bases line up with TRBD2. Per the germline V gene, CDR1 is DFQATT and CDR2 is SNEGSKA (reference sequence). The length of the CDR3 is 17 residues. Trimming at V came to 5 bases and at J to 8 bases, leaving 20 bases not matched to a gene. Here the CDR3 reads CSARLRDRTSYGYEQFF. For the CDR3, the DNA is TGCAGTGCTCGCCTAAGGGACCGGACTAGCTATGGCTATGAGCAGTTCTTC.

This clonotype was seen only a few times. The CDR3 coding sequence is TGTGCCAGCAGCCAGGTAGGCGGGAGTAATGAGCAGTTCTTC. Translation: CASSQVGGSNEQFF. This rearrangement joins TRBV3-1 to TRBJ2-1; 7 bases map to TRBD2. Trimming took 3 bases from V and 7 from J; bases not matched to a gene: 6. Looked up from germline, CDR1 is LGHDT and CDR2 is YNNKEL (reference sequence). This CDR3 region has 14 residues.

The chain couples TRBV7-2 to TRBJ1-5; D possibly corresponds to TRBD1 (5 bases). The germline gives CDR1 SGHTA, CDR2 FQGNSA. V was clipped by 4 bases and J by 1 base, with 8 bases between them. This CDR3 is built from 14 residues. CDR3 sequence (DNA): TGTGCCAGCAGCTCCCGACAGAGCAATCAGCCCCAGCATTTT. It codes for CASSSRQSNQPQHF.

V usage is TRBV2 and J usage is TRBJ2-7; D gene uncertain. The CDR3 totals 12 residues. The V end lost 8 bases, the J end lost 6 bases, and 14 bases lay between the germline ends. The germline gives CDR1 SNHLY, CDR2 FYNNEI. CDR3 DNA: TGTGCCAGCCCCGGAGTATTAGGCGAGCAGTACTTC. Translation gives CASPGVLGEQYF.